These 7 T cell receptor beta chains came from one sample sequenced in a study of CD8+CD57+ T cells in acquired aplastic anemia (dated by TCRdb to between 2017 and 2018). Sequencing relied on an Illumina HiSeq 2000. Genomic DNA served as template for TCR beta VDJ combination and CDR3 sequence profiling. TCRdb took the public reads, trimmed them with fastp at Q25, ran MiXCR for clone calling and kept in-frame beta chains. Every CDR3 protein is listed once, alongside the most common genes and DNA of its rows. The sample yields 250,000 to 300,000 distinct CDR3 sequences; 56% were counted once. The ten largest make up around 7.6% of the sample. Source material: sorted CD4+, CD8+, or CD8+CD57+ T cells (not recorded which) from PBMCs. These receptors were obtained from a human donor with severe aplastic anemia or a healthy control (not recorded which).

This clonotype appeared many times. The chain carries TRBV29-1 and TRBJ2-5; D unresolved. The germline V and J ends were trimmed by 4 bases and 2 bases, with 8 bases remaining between them. Looked up from germline, CDR1 is SQVTM and CDR2 is ANQGSEA. The CDR3 spans 12 residues. The CDR3 DNA reads TGCAGCGTTGTTATGGGTCAAGAGACCCAGTACTTC. Residues: CSVVMGQETQYF.

CDR3 DNA: TGTGCCAGCGTCGGTCCCGACAGCCTCAACACTGAAGCTTTCTTT. Translated: CASVGPDSLNTEAFF. The chain links TRBV7-6 to TRBJ1-1, with D perhaps TRBD1 (5 bases). The V gene's germline CDR1 is SGHVS and CDR2 FNYEAQ. With 8 bases removed from V and 2 bases from J, the gap between germline ends came to 18 bases. The CDR3 is 15 amino acids.

This chain connects TRBV2 to TRBJ1-1; 8 nucleotides match TRBD1. The CDR3 is 12 residues long. CDR1 is SNHLY, CDR2 FYNNEI, per germline. The junction had 4 bases not matched to a gene; V was cut back by 9 bases and J by 4 bases. CDR3 amino acids: CASGQGGTEAFF. The CDR3 DNA sequence: TGTGCCAGTGGACAGGGTGGCACTGAAGCTTTCTTT.

The genes are TRBV15 and TRBJ2-7, with TRBD1 matching 12 bases. V lost 4 bases and J lost 9; bases outside the gene matches: 10. Germline V gene data show CDR1 as LNHNV and CDR2 as YYDKDF (reference sequence). This CDR3 region has 15 residues. As DNA, the CDR3 is TGTGCCACCAGCAAGTCCGGGACAGGGGGCTTGGGGCAGTACTTC. Amino acids: CATSKSGTGGLGQYF.

The V gene is TRBV2, the J gene TRBJ1-5; D is unresolved. CDR3 length: 13 amino acids. V was clipped by 5 bases and J by 0 bases, with 5 bases between them. Germline CDR1 SNHLY, CDR2 FYNNEI. CDR3: CASSQDSNQPQHF. Written as DNA, the CDR3 is TGTGCCAGCAGTCAAGATAGCAATCAGCCCCAGCATTTT.

This chain connects TRBV9 to TRBJ2-2; D tentatively fits TRBD1 or TRBD2 (6 bases each). V was trimmed by 3 bases and J by 6 bases, leaving 15 bases between them. The V gene's germline CDR1 is SGDLS and CDR2 YYNGEE. CDR3 size: 15 residues. The CDR3 region has the DNA TGTGCCAGCAGCGGGGGGGCTTTACAGGCCGGGGAGCTGTTTTTT. Translation gives CASSGGALQAGELFF.

This clonotype was observed a handful of times. This rearrangement joins TRBV2 to TRBJ1-4; D remains unclear. V lost 6 bases and J 0 bases, leaving 8 bases between the germline ends. Germline CDR1 SNHLY, CDR2 FYNNEI. The CDR3 consists of 14 residues. The CDR3 DNA follows: TGTGCCAGCAGGCGGTCGCCAACTAATGAAAAACTGTTTTTT. Translation gives CASRRSPTNEKLFF.